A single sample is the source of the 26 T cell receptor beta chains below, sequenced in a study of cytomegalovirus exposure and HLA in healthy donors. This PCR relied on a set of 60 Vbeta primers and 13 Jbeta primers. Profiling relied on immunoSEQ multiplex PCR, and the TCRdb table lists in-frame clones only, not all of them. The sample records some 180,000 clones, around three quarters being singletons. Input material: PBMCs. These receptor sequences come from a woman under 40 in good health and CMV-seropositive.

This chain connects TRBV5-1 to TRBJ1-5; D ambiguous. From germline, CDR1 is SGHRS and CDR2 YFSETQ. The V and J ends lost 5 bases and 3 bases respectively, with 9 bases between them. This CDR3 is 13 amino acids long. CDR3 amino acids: CASRARDNQPQHF. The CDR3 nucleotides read TGCGCCAGCAGGGCACGGGACAATCAGCCCCAGCATTTT.

The CDR3 sequence is CSARRTLTFTGELFF. The CDR3 nucleotides read TGCAGCGCTCGACGGACACTTACGTTCACCGGGGAGCTGTTTTTT. The genes are TRBV29-1 and TRBJ2-2; D is possibly TRBD1 (5 bases). The CDR3 is 15 residues long. With 7 bases removed from V and 4 bases from J, the gap between germline ends came to 19 bases. Germline V gives CDR1 SQVTM, CDR2 ANQGSEA.

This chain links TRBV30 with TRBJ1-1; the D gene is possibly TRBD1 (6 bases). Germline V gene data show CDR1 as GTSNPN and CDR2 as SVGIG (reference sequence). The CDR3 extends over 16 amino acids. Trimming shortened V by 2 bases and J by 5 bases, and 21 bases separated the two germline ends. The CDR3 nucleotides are TGTGCCTGGAGTAAGCGAGATAGGGGGAGTCGGACTGAAGCTTTCTTT. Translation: CAWSKRDRGSRTEAFF.

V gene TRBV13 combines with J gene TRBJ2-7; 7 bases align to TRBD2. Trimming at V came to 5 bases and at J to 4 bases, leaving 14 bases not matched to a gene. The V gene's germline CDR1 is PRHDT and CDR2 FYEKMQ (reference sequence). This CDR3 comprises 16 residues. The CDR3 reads CASSLSGWEGRYEQYF. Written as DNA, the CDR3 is TGTGCCAGCAGCCTATCCGGGTGGGAGGGCCGATACGAGCAGTACTTC.

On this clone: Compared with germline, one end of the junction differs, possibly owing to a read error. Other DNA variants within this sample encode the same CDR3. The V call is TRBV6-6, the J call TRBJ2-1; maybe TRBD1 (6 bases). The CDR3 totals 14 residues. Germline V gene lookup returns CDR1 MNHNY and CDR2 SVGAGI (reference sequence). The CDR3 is CASSSLLQGYEQFF. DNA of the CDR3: TGCGCCAGCAGTTCACTGCTACAGGGCTATGAGCAGTTCTTC.

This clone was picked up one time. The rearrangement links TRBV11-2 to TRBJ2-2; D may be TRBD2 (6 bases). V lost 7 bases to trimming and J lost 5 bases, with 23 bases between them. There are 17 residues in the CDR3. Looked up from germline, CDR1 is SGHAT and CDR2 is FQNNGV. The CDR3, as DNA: TGTGCCAGCATCGACTGGAGGGAAGGGTTGTATACCGGGGAGCTGTTTTTT. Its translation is CASIDWREGLYTGELFF.

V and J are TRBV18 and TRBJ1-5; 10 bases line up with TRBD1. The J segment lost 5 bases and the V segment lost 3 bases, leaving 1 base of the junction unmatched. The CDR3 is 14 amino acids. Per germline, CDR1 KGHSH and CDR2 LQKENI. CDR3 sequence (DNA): TGTGCCAGCTCACCGGGACAGGGGTATCAGCCCCAGCATTTT. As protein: CASSPGQGYQPQHF.

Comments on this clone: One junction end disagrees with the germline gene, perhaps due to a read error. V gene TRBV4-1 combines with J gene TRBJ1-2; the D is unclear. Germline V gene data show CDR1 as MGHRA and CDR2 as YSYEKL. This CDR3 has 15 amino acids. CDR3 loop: CASSHPQAGLYGYTF. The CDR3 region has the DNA TGCGCTAGCAGCCATCCTCAAGCAGGACTCTATGGCTACACCTTC.

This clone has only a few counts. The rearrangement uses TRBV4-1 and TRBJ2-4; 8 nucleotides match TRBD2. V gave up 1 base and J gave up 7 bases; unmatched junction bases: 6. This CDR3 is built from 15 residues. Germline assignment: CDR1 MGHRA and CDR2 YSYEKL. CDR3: CASSQGLAGKNIQYF. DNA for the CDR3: TGCGCCAGCAGCCAAGGATTAGCGGGGAAGAACATTCAGTACTTC.

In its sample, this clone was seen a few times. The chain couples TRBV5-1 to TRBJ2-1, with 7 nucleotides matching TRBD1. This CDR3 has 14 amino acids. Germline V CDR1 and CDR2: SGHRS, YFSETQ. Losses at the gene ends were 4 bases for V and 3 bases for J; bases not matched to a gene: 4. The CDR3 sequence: CASSPNRGYNEQFF. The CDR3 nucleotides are TGCGCCAGCAGCCCTAACAGGGGCTACAATGAGCAGTTCTTC.

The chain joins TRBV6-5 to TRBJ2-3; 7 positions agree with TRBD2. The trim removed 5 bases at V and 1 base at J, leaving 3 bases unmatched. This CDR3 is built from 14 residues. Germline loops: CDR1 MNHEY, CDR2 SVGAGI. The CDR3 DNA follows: TGTGCCAGCAGTAACGGACTAGGCACAGATACGCAGTATTTT. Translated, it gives CASSNGLGTDTQYF.

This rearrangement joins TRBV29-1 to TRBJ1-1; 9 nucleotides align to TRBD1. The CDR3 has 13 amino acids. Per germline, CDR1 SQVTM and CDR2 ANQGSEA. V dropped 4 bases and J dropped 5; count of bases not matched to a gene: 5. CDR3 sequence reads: CSVGGTGKTEAFF. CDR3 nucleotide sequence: TGCAGCGTTGGGGGGACAGGGAAAACTGAAGCTTTCTTT.

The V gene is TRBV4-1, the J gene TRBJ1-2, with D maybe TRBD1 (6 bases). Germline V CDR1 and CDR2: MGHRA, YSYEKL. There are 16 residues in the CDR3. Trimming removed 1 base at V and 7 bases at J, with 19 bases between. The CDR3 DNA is TGCGCCAGCAGCCAAGGAGGTAGAGGGGGATTTGGTGGCTACACCTTC. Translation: CASSQGGRGGFGGYTF.

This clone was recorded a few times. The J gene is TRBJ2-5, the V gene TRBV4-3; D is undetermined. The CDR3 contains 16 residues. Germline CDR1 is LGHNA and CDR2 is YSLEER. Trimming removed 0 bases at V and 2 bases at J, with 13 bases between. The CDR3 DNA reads TGCGCCAGCAGCCAAGATTTAACAGTGGAACAAGAGACCCAGTACTTC. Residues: CASSQDLTVEQETQYF.

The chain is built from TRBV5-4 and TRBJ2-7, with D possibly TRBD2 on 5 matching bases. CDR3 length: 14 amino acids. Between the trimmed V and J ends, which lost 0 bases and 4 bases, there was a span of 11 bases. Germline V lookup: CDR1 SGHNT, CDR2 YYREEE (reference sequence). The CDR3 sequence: CASSLGLGGYEQYF. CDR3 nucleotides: TGTGCCAGCAGCTTGGGGCTAGGAGGTTACGAGCAGTACTTC.

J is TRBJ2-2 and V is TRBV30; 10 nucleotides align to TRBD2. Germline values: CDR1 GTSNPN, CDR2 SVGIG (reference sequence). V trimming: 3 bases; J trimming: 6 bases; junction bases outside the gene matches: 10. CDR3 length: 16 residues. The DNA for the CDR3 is TGTGCCTGGAGACTAAAGCGGGAGGGCCCTTCCGGGGAGCTGTTTTTT. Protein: CAWRLKREGPSGELFF.

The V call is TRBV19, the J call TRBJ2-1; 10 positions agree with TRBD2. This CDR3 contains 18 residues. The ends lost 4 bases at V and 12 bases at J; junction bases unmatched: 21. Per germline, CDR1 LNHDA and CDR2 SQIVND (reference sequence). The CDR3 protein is CASSKEVLRASGSDVQFF. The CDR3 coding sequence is TGTGCCAGTAGTAAAGAGGTGCTGCGGGCTAGCGGGAGCGACGTGCAGTTCTTC. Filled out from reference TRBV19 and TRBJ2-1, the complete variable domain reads DGGITQSPKYLFRKEGQNVTLSCEQNLNHDAMYWYRQDPGQGLRLIYYSQIVNDFQKGDIAEGYSVSREKKESFPLTVTSAQKNPTAFYLCASSKEVLRASGSDVQFFGPGTRLTVL.

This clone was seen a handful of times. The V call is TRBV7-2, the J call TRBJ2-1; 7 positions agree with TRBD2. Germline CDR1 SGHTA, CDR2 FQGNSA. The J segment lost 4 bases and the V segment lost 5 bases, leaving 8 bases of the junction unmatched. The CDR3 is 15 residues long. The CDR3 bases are TGTGCCAGCAGCAGTCCCAGCGGGGATTACAATGAGCAGTTCTTC. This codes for CASSSPSGDYNEQFF. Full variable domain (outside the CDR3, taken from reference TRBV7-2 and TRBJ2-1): GAGVSQSPSNKVTEKGKDVELRCDPISGHTALYWYRQSLGQGLEFLIYFQGNSAPDKSGLPSDRFSAERTGGSVSTLTIQRTQQEDSAVYLCASSSPSGDYNEQFFGPGTRLTVL.

CDR3 sequence: CASPRSMGGGEQFF. The DNA for the CDR3 is TGTGCCAGCCCCAGATCTATGGGGGGAGGTGAGCAGTTCTTC. The chain recombines TRBV2 with TRBJ2-1, with a weak D call TRBD2 (6 bases). Trimming took off 8 bases at V and 9 bases at J, with 20 bases between the two ends. This CDR3 comprises 14 residues. CDR1 and CDR2 (germline): SNHLY, FYNNEI.

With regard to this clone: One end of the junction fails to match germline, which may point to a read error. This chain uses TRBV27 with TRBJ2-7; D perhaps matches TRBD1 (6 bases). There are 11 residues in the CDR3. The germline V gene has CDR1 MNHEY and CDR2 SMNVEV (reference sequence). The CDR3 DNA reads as TGTGCCAGGGAGAGACAGGTCCCTCCGAACTTC. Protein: CARERQVPPNF.

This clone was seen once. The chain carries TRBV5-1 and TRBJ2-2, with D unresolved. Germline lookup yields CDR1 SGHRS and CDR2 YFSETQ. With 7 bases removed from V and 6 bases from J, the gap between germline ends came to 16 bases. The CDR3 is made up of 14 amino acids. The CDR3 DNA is TGCGCCAGCTGCCAGGTTGACGCATCCGGGGAGCTGTTTTTT. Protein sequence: CASCQVDASGELFF.

The CDR3 DNA follows: TGTGCCAGCAGAACCTCCGCCCAGGGGGGCACAGATACGCAGTATTTT. It is translated as CASRTSAQGGTDTQYF. The chain combines TRBV27 with TRBJ2-3; TRBD1 aligns across 7 bases. J was trimmed by 1 base and V by 6 bases; bases with no gene match: 10. Germline V gene lookup returns CDR1 MNHEY and CDR2 SMNVEV (reference sequence). The CDR3 length is 16 residues.

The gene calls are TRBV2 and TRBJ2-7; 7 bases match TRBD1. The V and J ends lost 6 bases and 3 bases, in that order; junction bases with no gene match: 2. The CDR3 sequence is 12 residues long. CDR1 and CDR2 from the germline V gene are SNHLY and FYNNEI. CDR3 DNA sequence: TGTGCCAGCAGGGGGGACAGCTACGAGCAGTACTTC. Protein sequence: CASRGDSYEQYF. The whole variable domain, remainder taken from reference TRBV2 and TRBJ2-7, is EPEVTQTPSHQVTQMGQEVILRCVPISNHLYFYWYRQILGQKVEFLVSFYNNEISEKSEIFDDQFSVERPDGSNFTLKIRSTKLEDSAMYFCASRGDSYEQYFGPGTRLTVT.

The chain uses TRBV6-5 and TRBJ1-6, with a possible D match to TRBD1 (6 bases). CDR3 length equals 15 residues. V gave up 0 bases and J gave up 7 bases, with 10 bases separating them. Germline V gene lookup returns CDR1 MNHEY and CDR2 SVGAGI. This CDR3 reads CASSYSSRGNSPLHF. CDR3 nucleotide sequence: TGTGCCAGCAGTTACTCGAGTAGGGGGAATTCACCCCTCCACTTT.

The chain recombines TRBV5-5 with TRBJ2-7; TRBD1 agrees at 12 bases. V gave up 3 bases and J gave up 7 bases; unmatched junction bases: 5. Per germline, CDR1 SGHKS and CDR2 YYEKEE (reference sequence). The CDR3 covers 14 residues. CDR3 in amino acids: CASSYGTGGWEQYF. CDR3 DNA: TGTGCCAGCAGCTACGGGACAGGGGGCTGGGAGCAGTACTTC.

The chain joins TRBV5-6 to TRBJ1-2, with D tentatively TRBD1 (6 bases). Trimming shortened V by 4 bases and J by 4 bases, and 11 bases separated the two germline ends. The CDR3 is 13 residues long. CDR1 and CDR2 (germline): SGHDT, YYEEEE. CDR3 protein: CASSLDRIYGYTF. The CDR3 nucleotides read TGTGCCAGCAGCCTCGACAGGATCTATGGCTACACCTTC.